The sequence of this T cell receptor beta chain was determined in a study of blood T cell repertoires in COVID-19. The wider study: The samples span acute and convalescent COVID-19 from the United States, Italy and Spain. T cells, B-cell-depleted T cells, or PBMCs supplied cDNA or gDNA.

This clone came up once. Per the original data handling: The authors estimated nucleated cell counts from reference gene primer amplification. The method was immunoSEQ multiplex PCR; TCRdb's version includes in-frame clones alone and lacks a portion of them. That table is the source of V, J and clone size, and D and trimming were worked out from the DNA. Counted here are 200,000 to 250,000 clones, roughly 87% occurring once; the ten biggest clones make up 1.5% to 2%. The CDR3 loop spans 15 amino acids. Germline values: CDR1 MNHEY, CDR2 SVGEGT. The junction had 7 bases not matched to a gene; V was cut back by 5 bases and J by 3 bases.

The material sequenced was peripheral blood. This sequence joins TRBV6-2 or TRBV6-3 and TRBJ2-1, with TRBD1 identical over 7 bases. This receptor was taken from a man aged 40-49 years with active or convalescent COVID-19. The CDR3, as DNA: TGTGCCAGCAGTATGACAGGGACGAACTACAATGAGCAGTTCTTC. It is translated as CASSMTGTNYNEQFF.